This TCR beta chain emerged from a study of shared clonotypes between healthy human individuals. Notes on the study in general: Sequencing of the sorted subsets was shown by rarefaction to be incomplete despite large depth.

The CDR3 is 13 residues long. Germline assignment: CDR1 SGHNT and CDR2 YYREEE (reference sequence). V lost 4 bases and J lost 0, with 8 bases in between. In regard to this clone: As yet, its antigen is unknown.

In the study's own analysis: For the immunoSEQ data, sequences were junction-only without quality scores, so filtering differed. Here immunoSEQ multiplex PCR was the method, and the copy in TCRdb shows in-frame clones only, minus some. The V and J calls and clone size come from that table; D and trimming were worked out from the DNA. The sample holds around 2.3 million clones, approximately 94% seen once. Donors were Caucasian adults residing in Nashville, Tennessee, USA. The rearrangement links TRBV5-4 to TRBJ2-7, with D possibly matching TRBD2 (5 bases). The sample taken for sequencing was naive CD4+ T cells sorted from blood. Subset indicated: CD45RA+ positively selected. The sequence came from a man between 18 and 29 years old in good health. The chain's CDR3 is CASSPGNSYEQYF. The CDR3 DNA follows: TGTGCCAGCAGCCCGGGGAACTCCTACGAGCAGTACTTC.